Listed here is a single T cell receptor (beta chain). What it binds is unknown. The CDR3 totals 17 residues. Germline trimming cut 9 bases from V and 1 base from J; bases unmatched to any gene: 11. From germline, CDR1 is LGHNA and CDR2 YNFKEQ. TCR beta cDNA libraries included unique molecular identifiers. Yield was 450,000 to 650,000 cDNA molecules from around 0.96 to 9.9 million T cells. TCRdb reprocessed the PCR reads with MiXCR, giving one entry per CDR3 protein. Of some 800,000 distinct CDR3 sequences in the sample, 35% to 55% are singletons; the top ten hold over 4.5%. The data were taken from a study of post-analysis software for immune sequencing data. Study-wide context: Relapsing-remitting, secondary progressive and progressive-relapsing multiple sclerosis were all included among the disease courses.

Study findings and constraints: Elevated frequency relative to controls characterized four to six TRBV segments in patients, TRBV5-6, TRBV5-1 and TRBV20-1 among them.

The chain carries TRBV4-2 and TRBJ2-3, with TRBD2 matching 12 bases. Sequencing used blood. The receptor's source is a girl between 5 and 17 years old with multiple sclerosis. Here the CDR3 reads CASRPGLAGLGTDTQYF. The CDR3 bases are TGTGCCAGTCGACCTGGACTAGCGGGATTAGGCACAGATACGCAGTATTTT.